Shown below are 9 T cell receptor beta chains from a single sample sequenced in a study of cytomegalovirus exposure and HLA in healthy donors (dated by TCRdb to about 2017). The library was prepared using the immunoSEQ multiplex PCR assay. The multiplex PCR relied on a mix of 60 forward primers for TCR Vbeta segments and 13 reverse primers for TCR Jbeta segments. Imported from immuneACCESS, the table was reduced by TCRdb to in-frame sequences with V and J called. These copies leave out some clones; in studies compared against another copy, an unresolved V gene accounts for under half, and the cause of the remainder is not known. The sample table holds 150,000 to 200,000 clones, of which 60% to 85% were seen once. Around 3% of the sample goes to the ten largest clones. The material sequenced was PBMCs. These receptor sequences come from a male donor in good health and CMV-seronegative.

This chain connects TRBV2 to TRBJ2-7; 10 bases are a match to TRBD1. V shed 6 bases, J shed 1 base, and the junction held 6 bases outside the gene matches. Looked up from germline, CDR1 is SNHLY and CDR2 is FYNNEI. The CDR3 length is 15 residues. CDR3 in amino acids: CASSTGTGVSYEQYF. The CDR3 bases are TGTGCCAGCAGCACCGGGACAGGGGTGTCCTACGAGCAGTACTTC.

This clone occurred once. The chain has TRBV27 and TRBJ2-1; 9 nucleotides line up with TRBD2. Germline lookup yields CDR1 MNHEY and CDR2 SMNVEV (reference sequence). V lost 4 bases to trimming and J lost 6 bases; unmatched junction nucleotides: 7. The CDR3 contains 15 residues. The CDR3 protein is CASSYYSGSSNEQFF. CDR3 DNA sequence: TGTGCCAGCAGTTACTATAGCGGGAGTAGCAATGAGCAGTTCTTC.

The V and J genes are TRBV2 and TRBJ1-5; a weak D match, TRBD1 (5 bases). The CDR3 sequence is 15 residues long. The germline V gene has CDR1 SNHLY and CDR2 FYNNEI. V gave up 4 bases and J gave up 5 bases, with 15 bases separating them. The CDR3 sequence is CASSVVGREDQPQHF. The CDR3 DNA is TGTGCCAGCAGTGTGGTGGGCAGGGAGGATCAGCCCCAGCATTTT.

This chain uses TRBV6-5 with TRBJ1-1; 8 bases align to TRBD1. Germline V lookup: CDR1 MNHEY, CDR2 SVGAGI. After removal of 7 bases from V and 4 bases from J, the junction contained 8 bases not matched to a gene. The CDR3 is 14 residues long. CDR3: CASTAGGAGTEAFF. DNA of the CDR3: TGTGCCAGCACCGCAGGGGGCGCGGGCACTGAAGCTTTCTTT.

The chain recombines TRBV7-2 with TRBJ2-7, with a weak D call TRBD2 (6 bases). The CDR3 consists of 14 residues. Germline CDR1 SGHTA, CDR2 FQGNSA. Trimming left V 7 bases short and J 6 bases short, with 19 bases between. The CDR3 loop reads CASTGGFFGREQYF. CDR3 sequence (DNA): TGTGCCAGCACCGGGGGTTTCTTTGGACGCGAGCAGTACTTC.

The CDR3 bases are TGCGCCAGCAGCCCCCGCGCAGCGGCGAGCACAGATACGCAGTATTTT. This codes for CASSPRAAASTDTQYF. The chain combines TRBV4-1 with TRBJ2-3; maybe TRBD2 (5 bases). The CDR3 sequence is 16 residues long. Germline V lookup: CDR1 MGHRA, CDR2 YSYEKL. V shed 4 bases and J shed 0 bases, with 14 bases lying between them.

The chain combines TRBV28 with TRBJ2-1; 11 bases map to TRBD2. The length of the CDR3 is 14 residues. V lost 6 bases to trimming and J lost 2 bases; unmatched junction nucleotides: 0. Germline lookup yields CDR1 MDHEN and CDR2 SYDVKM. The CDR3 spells CASRTSGTYNEQFF. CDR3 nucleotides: TGTGCCAGCAGGACTAGCGGGACCTACAATGAGCAGTTCTTC.

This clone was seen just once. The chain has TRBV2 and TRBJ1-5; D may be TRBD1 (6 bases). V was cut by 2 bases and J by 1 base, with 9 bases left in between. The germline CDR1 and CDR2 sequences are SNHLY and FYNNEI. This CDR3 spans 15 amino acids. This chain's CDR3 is CASSERGASNQPQHF. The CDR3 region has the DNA TGTGCCAGCAGTGAACGGGGGGCCAGCAATCAGCCCCAGCATTTT.

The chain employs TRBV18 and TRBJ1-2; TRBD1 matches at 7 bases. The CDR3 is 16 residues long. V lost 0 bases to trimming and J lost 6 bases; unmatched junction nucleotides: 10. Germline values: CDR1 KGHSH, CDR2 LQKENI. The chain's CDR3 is CASSPPVDRAGDGYTF. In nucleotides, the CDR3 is TGTGCCAGCTCACCACCGGTTGACAGGGCGGGTGATGGCTACACCTTC.